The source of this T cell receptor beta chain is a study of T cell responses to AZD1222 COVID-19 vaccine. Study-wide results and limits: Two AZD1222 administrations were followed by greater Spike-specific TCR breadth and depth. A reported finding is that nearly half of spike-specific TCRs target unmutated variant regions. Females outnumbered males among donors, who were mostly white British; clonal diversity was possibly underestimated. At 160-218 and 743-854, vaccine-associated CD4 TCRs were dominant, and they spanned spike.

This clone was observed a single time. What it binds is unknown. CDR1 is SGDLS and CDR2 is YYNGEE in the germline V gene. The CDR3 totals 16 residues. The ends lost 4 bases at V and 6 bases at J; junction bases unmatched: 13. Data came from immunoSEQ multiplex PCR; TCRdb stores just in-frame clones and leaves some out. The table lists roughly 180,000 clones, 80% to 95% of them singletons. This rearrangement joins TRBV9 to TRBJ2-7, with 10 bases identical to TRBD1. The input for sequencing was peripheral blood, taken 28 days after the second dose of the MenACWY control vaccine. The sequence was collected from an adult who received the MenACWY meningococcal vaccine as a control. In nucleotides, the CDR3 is TGTGCCAGCAGCCCTTATCCGGGACAGGGGTTCCCCGAGCAGTACTTC. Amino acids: CASSPYPGQGFPEQYF.